This T cell receptor beta chain was identified in a study of neurological immune-mediated disorders. Study-level points and caveats: The greatest TCR clonal expansion appeared in HTLV-1-associated myelopathy and the smallest, falling below healthy controls, in multiple sclerosis.

Looked up from germline, CDR1 is SGHVS and CDR2 is FQNEAQ. This CDR3 is 15 amino acids long. J lost 5 bases, V lost 5 bases, and 9 bases had no gene match. In TCRdb, the 5' RACE reads were re-called with MiXCR into one record per CDR3 protein. Among approximately 60,000 distinct CDR3 sequences listed, 4.2% were seen once. This clonotype came up many times. The antigen is unknown. The source is a man aged 50-59 years with multiple sclerosis. Source material: PBMCs. The chain couples TRBV7-8 to TRBJ1-2; 9 bases fit TRBD1. The CDR3 loop is CASSLPRTGEYGYTF. CDR3 DNA sequence: TGTGCCAGCAGCCTGCCTCGGACAGGGGAATATGGCTACACCTTC. Full variable domain (rest looked up from reference TRBV7-8 and TRBJ1-2): GAGVSQSPRYKVAKRGQDVALRCDPISGHVSLFWYQQALGQGPEFLTYFQNEAQLDKSGLPSDRFFAERPEGSVSTLKIQRTQQEDSAVYLCASSLPRTGEYGYTFGSGTRLTVV.